One and the same sample provided the 13 T cell receptor beta chains below, sequenced in a study of T cell changes during pregnancy in multiple sclerosis. Clones were read by immunoSEQ multiplex PCR, and TCRdb kept only the in-frame ones, dropping some. The sample includes about 51,000 clones, 93% seen only once; the top ten take roughly 1.8%. The sample was peripheral blood, taken in the second trimester of pregnancy. The receptors shown here come from a female donor with multiple sclerosis, enrolled in a pregnancy study.

V gene TRBV19 combines with J gene TRBJ2-4; D remains ambiguous. CDR1 and CDR2 (germline): LNHDA, SQIVND (reference sequence). The CDR3 has 13 amino acids. V shed 4 bases and J shed 3 bases, with 7 bases lying between them. CDR3 protein: CASSSLDKNIQYF. In DNA form, the CDR3 reads TGTGCCAGTAGTAGTTTAGACAAAAACATTCAGTACTTC. The full variable domain, with the rest looked up from reference TRBV19 and TRBJ2-4, is DGGITQSPKYLFRKEGQNVTLSCEQNLNHDAMYWYRQDPGQGLRLIYYSQIVNDFQKGDIAEGYSVSREKKESFPLTVTSAQKNPTAFYLCASSSLDKNIQYFGAGTRLSVL.

The rearrangement joins TRBV5-1 to TRBJ2-1; a possible D gene is TRBD2 (6 bases). V shed 4 bases and J shed 6 bases, with 17 bases lying between them. The CDR3 spans 15 residues. Germline V gene sequence: CDR1 SGHRS, CDR2 YFSETQ. This CDR3 reads CASSDPSAVLNEQFF. Written as DNA, the CDR3 is TGCGCCAGCAGCGACCCTAGCGCCGTCCTCAATGAGCAGTTCTTC. The variable domain in full, completed from reference TRBV5-1 and TRBJ2-1, reads KAGVTQTPRYLIKTRGQQVTLSCSPISGHRSVSWYQQTPGQGLQFLFEYFSETQRNKGNFPGRFSGRQFSNSRSEMNVSTLELGDSALYLCASSDPSAVLNEQFFGPGTRLTVL.

The J gene is TRBJ2-1, the V gene TRBV6-5; 8 positions agree with TRBD2. Germline CDR1 MNHEY, CDR2 SVGAGI. CDR3 size: 15 residues. Losses at the gene ends were 7 bases for V and 5 bases for J; bases not matched to a gene: 10. CDR3 region: CASTPGIAGHNEQFF. DNA of the CDR3: TGTGCCAGCACCCCGGGGATAGCGGGACACAATGAGCAGTTCTTC.

The chain joins TRBV18 to TRBJ1-4; D unresolved. Germline CDR1 reads KGHSH; CDR2 reads LQKENI. Trimming left V 4 bases short and J 7 bases short, with 19 bases between. The CDR3 runs 16 residues. In nucleotides, the CDR3 is TGTGCCAGCTCACTGGCCCAGGCCCAGGCCGGTGAAAAACTGTTTTTT. This translates into CASSLAQAQAGEKLFF.

The genes are TRBV6-6 and TRBJ2-1, with 9 bases fitting TRBD2. Trimming took 2 bases from V and 12 from J; bases not matched to a gene: 11. There are 15 residues in the CDR3. Germline V CDR1 and CDR2: MNHNY, SVGAGI (reference sequence). CDR3 nucleotides: TGTGCCAGCAGTTACCTCCTGACTAGCGGTCAAGGGCAGTTCTTC. Amino acid sequence: CASSYLLTSGQGQFF.

This chain connects TRBV6-1 to TRBJ2-7, with D tentatively TRBD1 (5 bases). This CDR3 has 14 amino acids. Germline V gene lookup returns CDR1 MNHNS and CDR2 SASEGT. Trimming shortened V by 0 bases and J by 4 bases, and 10 bases separated the two germline ends. CDR3 region: CASSEAGADYEQYF. CDR3 nucleotides: TGTGCCAGCAGTGAAGCAGGGGCAGATTACGAGCAGTACTTC.

The V gene is TRBV19, the J gene TRBJ2-5; TRBD1 agrees at 9 bases. The CDR3 is made up of 16 amino acids. The junction had 9 bases not matched to a gene; V was cut back by 5 bases and J by 2 bases. Germline V gene lookup returns CDR1 LNHDA and CDR2 SQIVND (reference sequence). The CDR3 reads CASSPIEDRGQETQYF. DNA of the CDR3: TGTGCCAGTAGTCCAATTGAAGACAGGGGGCAAGAGACCCAGTACTTC.

The genes are TRBV7-2 and TRBJ2-1; D is uncertain. In germline, CDR1 is SGHTA, CDR2 FQGNSA. The CDR3 extends over 11 amino acids. V lost 3 bases and J 8 bases, leaving 5 bases between the germline ends. CDR3 DNA sequence: TGTGCCAGCAGCTTTGCGGATGAGCAGTTCTTC. Amino acids: CASSFADEQFF.

V gene TRBV11-3 combines with J gene TRBJ2-1; tentatively, D is TRBD2 (6 bases). Germline loops: CDR1 SGHNT, CDR2 YENEEA. V was shortened by 2 bases and J by 0 bases, with 14 bases between the two germline ends. CDR3 length equals 17 residues. The DNA of the CDR3 is TGTGCCAGCAGCTTAAGTAACCTAGCGCGCTCCTACAATGAGCAGTTCTTC. This encodes CASSLSNLARSYNEQFF. Complete variable domain (other parts from reference TRBV11-3 and TRBJ2-1): EAGVVQSPRYKIIEKKQPVAFWCNPISGHNTLYWYLQNLGQGPELLIRYENEEAVDDSQLPKDRFSAERLKGVDSTLKIQPAELGDSAVYLCASSLSNLARSYNEQFFGPGTRLTVL.

V gene TRBV6-5 combines with J gene TRBJ2-7; 7 bases are shared with TRBD2. V shed 5 bases, J shed 4 bases, and the junction held 11 bases outside the gene matches. This CDR3 has 15 amino acids. CDR1 MNHEY and CDR2 SVGAGI come from the germline V gene. CDR3 sequence: CASSQWASGFYEQYF. The CDR3 DNA follows: TGTGCCAGCAGTCAATGGGCTAGCGGTTTTTACGAGCAGTACTTC.

V is TRBV4-2 and J is TRBJ2-1; D gene ambiguous. V was trimmed by 1 base and J by 6 bases, leaving 10 bases between them. The CDR3 consists of 14 residues. CDR1 and CDR2 from the germline V gene are LGHNA and YNFKEQ. CDR3 amino acids: CASSQGKAVNEQFF. DNA of the CDR3: TGTGCCAGCAGCCAAGGCAAGGCGGTCAATGAGCAGTTCTTC.

The chain employs TRBV4-1 and TRBJ2-2; the D is unclear. Between the trimmed V and J ends, which lost 0 bases and 0 bases, there was a span of 17 bases. The germline V gene has CDR1 MGHRA and CDR2 YSYEKL. This CDR3 spans 19 amino acids. CDR3 DNA sequence: TGCGCCAGCAGCCAAGATATGAAGACTTCTTACGCGAACACCGGGGAGCTGTTTTTT. Its translation is CASSQDMKTSYANTGELFF.

The gene calls are TRBV28 and TRBJ2-1, with TRBD2 matching over 12 bases. V was pared by 5 bases and J by 8 bases, with 4 bases of the junction left unmatched. Germline V lookup: CDR1 MDHEN, CDR2 SYDVKM. The CDR3 has 14 residues. The CDR3 sequence is CASSRLAGVDEQFF. Here the CDR3 DNA reads TGTGCCAGCAGTCGACTAGCGGGAGTGGATGAGCAGTTCTTC.